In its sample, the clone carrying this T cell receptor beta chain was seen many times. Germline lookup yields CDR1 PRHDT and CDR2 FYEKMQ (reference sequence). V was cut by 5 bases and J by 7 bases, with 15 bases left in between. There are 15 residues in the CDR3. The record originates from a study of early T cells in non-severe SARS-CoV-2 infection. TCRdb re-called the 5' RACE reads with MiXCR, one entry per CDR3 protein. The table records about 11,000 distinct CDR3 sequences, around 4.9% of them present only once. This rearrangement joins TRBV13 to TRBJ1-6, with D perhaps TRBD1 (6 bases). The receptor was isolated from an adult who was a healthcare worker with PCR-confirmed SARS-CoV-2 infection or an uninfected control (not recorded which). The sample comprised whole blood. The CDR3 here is CASSPGQSPNSPLHF. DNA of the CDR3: TGTGCCAGCAGCCCCGGACAGTCCCCAAATTCACCCCTCCACTTT.